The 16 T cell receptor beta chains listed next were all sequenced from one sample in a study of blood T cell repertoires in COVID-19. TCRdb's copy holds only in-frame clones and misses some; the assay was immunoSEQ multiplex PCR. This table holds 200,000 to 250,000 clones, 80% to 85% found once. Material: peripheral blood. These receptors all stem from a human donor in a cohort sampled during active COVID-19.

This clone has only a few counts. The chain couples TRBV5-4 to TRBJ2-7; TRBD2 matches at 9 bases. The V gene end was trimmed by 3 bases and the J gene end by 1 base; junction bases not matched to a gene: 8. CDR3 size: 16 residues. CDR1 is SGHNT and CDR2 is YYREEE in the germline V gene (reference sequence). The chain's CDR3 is CASSSGTSRGSYEQYF. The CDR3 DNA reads TGTGCCAGCAGCTCCGGGACTAGCCGTGGTTCCTACGAGCAGTACTTC. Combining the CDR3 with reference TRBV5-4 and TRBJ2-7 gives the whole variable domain ETGVTQSPTHLIKTRGQQVTLRCSSQSGHNTVSWYQQALGQGPQFIFQYYREEENGRGNFPPRFSGLQFPNYSSELNVNALELDDSALYLCASSSGTSRGSYEQYFGPGTRLTVT.

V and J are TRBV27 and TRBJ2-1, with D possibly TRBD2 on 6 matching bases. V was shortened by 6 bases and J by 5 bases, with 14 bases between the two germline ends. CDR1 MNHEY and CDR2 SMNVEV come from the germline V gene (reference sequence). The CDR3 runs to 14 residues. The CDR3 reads CASSIGGDNNEQFF. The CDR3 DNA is TGTGCCAGCAGCATTGGAGGGGATAACAATGAGCAGTTCTTC.

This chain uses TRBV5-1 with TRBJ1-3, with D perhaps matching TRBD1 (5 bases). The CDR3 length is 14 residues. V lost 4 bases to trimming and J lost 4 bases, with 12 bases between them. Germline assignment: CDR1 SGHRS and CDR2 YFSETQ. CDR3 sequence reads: CASSLGVMGNTIYF. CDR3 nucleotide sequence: TGCGCCAGCAGCCTAGGGGTGATGGGAAACACCATATATTTT.

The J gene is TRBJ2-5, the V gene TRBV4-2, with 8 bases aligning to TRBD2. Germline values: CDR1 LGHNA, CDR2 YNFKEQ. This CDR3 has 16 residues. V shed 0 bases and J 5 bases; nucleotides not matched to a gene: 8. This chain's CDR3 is CASSQEGRAGEETQYF. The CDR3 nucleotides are TGTGCCAGCAGCCAAGAGGGAAGAGCGGGAGAGGAGACCCAGTACTTC.

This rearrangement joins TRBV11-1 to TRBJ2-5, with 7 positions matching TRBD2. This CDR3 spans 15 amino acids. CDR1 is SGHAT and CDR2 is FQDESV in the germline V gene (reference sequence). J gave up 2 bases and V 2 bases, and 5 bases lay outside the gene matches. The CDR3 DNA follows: TGTGCCAGCAGCTTACGGGCGGGGGTGCAAGAGACCCAGTACTTC. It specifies CASSLRAGVQETQYF.

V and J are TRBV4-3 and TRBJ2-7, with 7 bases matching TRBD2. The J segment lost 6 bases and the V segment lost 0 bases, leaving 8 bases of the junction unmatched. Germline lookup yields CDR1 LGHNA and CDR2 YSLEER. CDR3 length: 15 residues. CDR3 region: CASSQELRENSEQYF. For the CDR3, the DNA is TGCGCCAGCAGCCAAGAGTTGCGGGAGAATTCCGAGCAGTACTTC.

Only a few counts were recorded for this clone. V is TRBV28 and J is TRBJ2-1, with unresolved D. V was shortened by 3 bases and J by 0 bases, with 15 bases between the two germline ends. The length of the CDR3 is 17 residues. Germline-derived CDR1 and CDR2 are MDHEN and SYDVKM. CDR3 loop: CASSFPSMASSYNEQFF. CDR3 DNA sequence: TGTGCCAGCAGTTTCCCTTCAATGGCTAGCTCCTACAATGAGCAGTTCTTC.

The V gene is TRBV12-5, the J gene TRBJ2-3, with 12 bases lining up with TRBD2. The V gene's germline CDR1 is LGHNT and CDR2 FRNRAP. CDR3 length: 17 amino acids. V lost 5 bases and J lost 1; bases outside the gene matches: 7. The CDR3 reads CASGPGTSGHRTDTQYF. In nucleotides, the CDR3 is TGTGCTAGTGGTCCCGGGACTAGCGGGCACCGCACAGATACGCAGTATTTT.

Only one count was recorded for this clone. The CDR3 sequence is CATSEGLAGGYEQYF. The CDR3 DNA reads as TGTGCCACCAGTGAAGGACTAGCGGGAGGGTACGAGCAGTACTTC. The genes are TRBV24-1 and TRBJ2-7; 15 positions agree with TRBD2. Germline V lookup: CDR1 KGHDR, CDR2 SFDVKD. V shed 4 bases, J shed 4 bases, and the junction held 1 base outside the gene matches. This CDR3 comprises 15 residues.

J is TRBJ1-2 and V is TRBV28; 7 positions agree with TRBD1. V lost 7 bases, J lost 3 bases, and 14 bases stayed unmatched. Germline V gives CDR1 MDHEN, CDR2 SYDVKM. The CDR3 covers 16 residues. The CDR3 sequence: CASNDQGGPPHYGYTF. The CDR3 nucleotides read TGTGCCAGCAATGATCAGGGGGGACCGCCCCACTATGGCTACACCTTC.

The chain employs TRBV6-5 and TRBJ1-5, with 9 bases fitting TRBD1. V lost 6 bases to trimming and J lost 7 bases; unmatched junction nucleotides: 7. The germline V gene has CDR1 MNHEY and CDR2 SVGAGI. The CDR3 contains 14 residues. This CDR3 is CASRDRGGRQPQHF. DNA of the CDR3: TGTGCCAGCAGAGACAGGGGGGGAAGGCAGCCCCAGCATTTT.

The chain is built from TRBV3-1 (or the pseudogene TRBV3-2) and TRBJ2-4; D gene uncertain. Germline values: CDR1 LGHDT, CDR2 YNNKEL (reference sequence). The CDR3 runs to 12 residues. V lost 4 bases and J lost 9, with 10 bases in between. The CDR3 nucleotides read TGTGCCAGCAGCCGAAGCGAGAGCATTCAGTACTTC. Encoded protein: CASSRSESIQYF.

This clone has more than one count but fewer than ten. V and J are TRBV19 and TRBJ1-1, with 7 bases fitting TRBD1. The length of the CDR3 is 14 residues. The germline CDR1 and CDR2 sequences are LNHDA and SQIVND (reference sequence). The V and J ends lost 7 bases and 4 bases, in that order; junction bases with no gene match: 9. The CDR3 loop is CASNHLTGSTEAFF. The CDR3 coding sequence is TGTGCCAGTAACCATTTGACAGGGAGCACTGAAGCTTTCTTT.

The CDR3 DNA sequence: TGTGCCAGCAGCGGGACAGGGGGCGAAAACTATGGCTACACCTTC. Protein sequence: CASSGTGGENYGYTF. This chain joins TRBV5-6 and TRBJ1-2, with 12 bases matching TRBD1. With 4 bases clipped from V and 2 bases from J, the junction kept 3 bases outside the gene matches. This CDR3 is 15 amino acids long. Germline V gene lookup returns CDR1 SGHDT and CDR2 YYEEEE.

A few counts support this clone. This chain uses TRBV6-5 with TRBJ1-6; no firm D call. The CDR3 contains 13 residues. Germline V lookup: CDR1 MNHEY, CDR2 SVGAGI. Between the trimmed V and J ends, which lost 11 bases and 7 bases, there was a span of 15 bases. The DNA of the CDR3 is TGTGCCGTCCGCACCCAGAAAAATTCACCCCTCCACTTT. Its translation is CAVRTQKNSPLHF.

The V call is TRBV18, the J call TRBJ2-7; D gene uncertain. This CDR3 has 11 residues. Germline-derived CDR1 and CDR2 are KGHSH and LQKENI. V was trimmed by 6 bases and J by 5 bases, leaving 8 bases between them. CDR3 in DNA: TGTGCCAGCTCGGCCCCCAACGAGCAGTACTTC. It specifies CASSAPNEQYF.